The rows below give T cell receptor beta chains drawn from one sample of a study of shared clonotypes between healthy human individuals. The assay was immunoSEQ multiplex PCR, and TCRdb's table has in-frame clones only and misses some. The data hold 640,000 or so clones, with more than 70% observed a single time. Specimen: memory CD4+ T cells sorted from blood. All receptors come from a woman in her twenties or thirties in good health. Each CDR3 is given with its conserved first and last residue. The order of the fields is D gene, J gene, clone size, CDR3 length, V gene, CDR3 protein, CDR3 DNA. A D gene is named only where the DNA matches it firmly. Rows give clone size only sometimes, using once, few, many, or a class for an expanded clone.

>-|TRBJ1-2|-|14|TRBV27
CASSPTGQHRGYTF
TGTGCCAGCAGCCCTACGGGGCAGCATCGGGGCTACACCTTC
>TRBD1|TRBJ1-1|few|14|TRBV27
CASSLQGAGTEAFF
TGTGCCAGCAGTTTACAGGGGGCGGGTACTGAAGCTTTCTTT
>TRBD2|TRBJ2-5|once|18|TRBV11-1
CASSLAVGARAGQETQYF
TGTGCCAGCAGCCTAGCGGTCGGGGCTAGAGCGGGGCAAGAGACCCAGTACTTC
>TRBD2|TRBJ2-5|-|16|TRBV19
CASSIISGRSRETQYF
TGTGCCAGTAGTATTATTAGCGGGAGAAGTCGAGAGACCCAGTACTTC
>-|TRBJ2-2|-|14|TRBV9
CASSFMTGSGELFF
TGTGCCAGCAGTTTCATGACGGGCAGCGGGGAGCTGTTTTTT
>-|TRBJ2-5|-|13|TRBV7-2
CASSQRYQETQYF
TGTGCCAGCAGCCAACGGTACCAAGAGACCCAGTACTTC
>-|TRBJ2-7|-|15|TRBV28
CASRNQAGSSYEQYF
TGTGCCAGCAGAAATCAAGCTGGGAGCTCCTACGAGCAGTACTTC
>-|TRBJ1-2|-|14|TRBV5-1
CASSLAGLENGYTF
TGCGCCAGCAGCTTGGCAGGGTTGGAGAATGGCTACACCTTC
>-|TRBJ2-1|many|14|TRBV4-2
CASSQDRVYNEQFF
TGTGCCAGCAGCCAAGACCGGGTATACAATGAGCAGTTCTTC
>TRBD2|TRBJ2-7|-|14|TRBV27
CASTALAGKYEQYF
TGTGCCAGCACCGCTCTAGCGGGGAAGTACGAGCAGTACTTC
>TRBD2|TRBJ2-5|-|16|TRBV7-9
CASSLGSAGGAETQYF
TGTGCCAGCAGCTTAGGGTCCGCGGGGGGCGCGGAGACCCAGTACTTC
>TRBD1|TRBJ2-7|-|13|TRBV14
CASSRTGSYEQYF
TGTGCCAGCAGCCGGACAGGCTCCTACGAGCAGTACTTC
>TRBD1|TRBJ1-1|-|15|TRBV28
CASSDPGQGSTEAFF
TGTGCCAGCAGTGACCCGGGACAGGGATCCACTGAAGCTTTCTTT
>TRBD2|TRBJ2-5|-|14|TRBV6-5
CASSYSPSGETQYF
TGTGCCAGCAGTTACTCCCCTAGCGGTGAGACCCAGTACTTC
>-|TRBJ1-1|-|11|TRBV20-1
CSAPGSTEAFF
TGCAGTGCCCCCGGTTCCACTGAAGCTTTCTTT
>-|TRBJ2-1|-|16|TRBV7-2
CASSLAPVQVYNEQFF
TGTGCCAGCAGCTTAGCGCCTGTACAGGTCTACAATGAGCAGTTCTTC
>-|TRBJ1-1|-|14|TRBV28
CASSPGGTNTEAFF
TGTGCCAGCAGTCCTGGGGGGACGAACACTGAAGCTTTCTTT